Below, one T cell receptor (beta chain) is given with its context. Its antigen is still unknown. This specimen comes from a study of T cell responses to AZD1222 COVID-19 vaccine. Study findings and constraints: Baseline serology detected seropositivity in only six AZD1222 recipients. In a largely white British group with more females than males, clonal diversity was possibly underestimated.

Here immunoSEQ multiplex PCR was the method, and the copy in TCRdb shows in-frame clones only, minus some. The sample carries 140,000 to 150,000 clones, approximately 91% recorded once. Second-dose recipients at about 4 or about 12 weeks were treated as one pooled group. The starting material was peripheral blood, obtained 28 days after the second AZD1222 dose. The TCR originated in an adult who received the AZD1222 COVID-19 vaccine.

Written as DNA, the CDR3 is TGCAGCGTTGACCCTGTCTGGGGACAGAACTACGAGCAGTACTTC. Amino acids: CSVDPVWGQNYEQYF. The J gene is TRBJ2-7, the V gene TRBV29-1; 7 bases fit TRBD1. CDR3 length: 15 amino acids. Germline assignment: CDR1 SQVTM and CDR2 ANQGSEA. Trimming took 3 bases from V and 3 from J; bases not matched to a gene: 11.